The present entry profiles one TCR beta chain with its context. Its antigen is not identified. The sample is drawn from a study of T cell responses to AZD1222 COVID-19 vaccine. Study results and limitations: It should be noted that donors were predominantly white British and more often female, and clonal diversity was possibly underestimated. Spike was spanned by vaccine-associated CD4 TCRs, with dominance at 160-218 and 743-854.

Libraries were prepared by immunoSEQ multiplex PCR; TCRdb keeps only in-frame clonotypes and omits some of them. The table records about 150,000 clones, roughly nine tenths of them present only once. Germline-derived CDR1 and CDR2 are SGDLS and YYNGEE. V dropped 3 bases and J dropped 2 bases, with 13 bases sitting between them. This CDR3 region has 15 residues. Sequenced material: peripheral blood, taken 28 days after the second AZD1222 dose. The source of this sequence is an adult who received the AZD1222 COVID-19 vaccine. The chain joins TRBV9 to TRBJ2-3; D gene unclear. CDR3 bases: TGTGCCAGCAGCGACCGTCCCGGCCCCACAGATACGCAGTATTTT. Translation gives CASSDRPGPTDTQYF.